Sequencing of this T cell receptor (beta chain) was carried out in a study of OX40 agonist ivuxolimab in advanced cancers. The study, taken as a whole, reports: Clonal expansion was among the lowest in partial responders at 0.1-3.0 mg/kg, especially CD8+.

Clones were sequenced by immunoSEQ multiplex PCR, and TCRdb holds only the in-frame ones, with some missing. The data contain approximately 11,000 clones, around nine tenths of them singletons. Points on this clone: Its antigen remains unidentified.

Patients who had autoimmune disease history or got systemic immunosuppression were left out. CDR3 length: 17 residues. The junction had 12 bases not matched to a gene; V was cut back by 5 bases and J by 1 base. Germline V lookup: CDR1 SEHNR, CDR2 FQNEAQ (reference sequence). The sample in question was CD4+ or CD8+ T cells sorted from blood, obtained in a trial of the OX40 agonist ivuxolimab. This TCR was recovered from an adult with an advanced solid tumor such as melanoma, head and neck, liver or kidney cancer. The rearrangement uses TRBV7-9 and TRBJ2-5; 8 positions match TRBD1. The CDR3 region has the DNA TGTGCCAGCAGCGAACACGACAGGGGCGCCCTCCAAGAGACCCAGTACTTC. As protein: CASSEHDRGALQETQYF.